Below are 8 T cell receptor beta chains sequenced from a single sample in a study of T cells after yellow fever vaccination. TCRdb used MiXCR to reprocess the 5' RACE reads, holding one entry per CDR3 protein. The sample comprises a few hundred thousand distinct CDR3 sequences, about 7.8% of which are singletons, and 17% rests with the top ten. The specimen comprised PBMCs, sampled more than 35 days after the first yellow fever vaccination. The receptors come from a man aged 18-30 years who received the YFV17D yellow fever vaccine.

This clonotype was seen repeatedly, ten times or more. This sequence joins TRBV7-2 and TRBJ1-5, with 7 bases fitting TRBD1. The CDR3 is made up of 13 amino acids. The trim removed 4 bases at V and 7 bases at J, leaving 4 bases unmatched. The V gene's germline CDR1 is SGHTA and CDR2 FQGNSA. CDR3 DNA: TGTGCCAGCAGCTCCCAGGGGGGGCAGCCCCAGCATTTT. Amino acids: CASSSQGGQPQHF.

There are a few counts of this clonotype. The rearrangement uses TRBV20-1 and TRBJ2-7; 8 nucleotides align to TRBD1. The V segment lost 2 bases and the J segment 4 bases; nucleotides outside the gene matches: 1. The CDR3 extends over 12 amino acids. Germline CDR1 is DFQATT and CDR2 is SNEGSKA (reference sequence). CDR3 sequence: CSARQGAYEQYV. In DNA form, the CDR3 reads TGCAGTGCTAGACAGGGGGCTTACGAGCAGTACGTC.

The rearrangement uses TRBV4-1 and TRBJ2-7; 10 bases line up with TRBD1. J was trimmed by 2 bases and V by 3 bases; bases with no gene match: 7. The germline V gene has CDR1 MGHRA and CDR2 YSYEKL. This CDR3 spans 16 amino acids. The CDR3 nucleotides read TGCGCCAGCAGCCAGATGGGACAGGGGCAAGCCTACGAGCAGTACTTC. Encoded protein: CASSQMGQGQAYEQYF.

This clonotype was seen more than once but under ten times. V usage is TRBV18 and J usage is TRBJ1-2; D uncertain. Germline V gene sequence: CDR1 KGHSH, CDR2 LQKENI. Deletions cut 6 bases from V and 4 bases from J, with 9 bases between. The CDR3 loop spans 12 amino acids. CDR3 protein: CASSPNPYGYTF. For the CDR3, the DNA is TGTGCCAGCTCCCCGAATCCCTATGGCTACACCTTC.

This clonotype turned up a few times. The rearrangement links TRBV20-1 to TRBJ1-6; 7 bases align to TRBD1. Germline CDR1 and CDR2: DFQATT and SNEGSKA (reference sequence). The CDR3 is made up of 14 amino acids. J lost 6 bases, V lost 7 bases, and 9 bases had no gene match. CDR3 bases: TGCAGTGTCGCAACGACAGGGCCTAATTCACCCCTCCACTTT. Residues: CSVATTGPNSPLHF.

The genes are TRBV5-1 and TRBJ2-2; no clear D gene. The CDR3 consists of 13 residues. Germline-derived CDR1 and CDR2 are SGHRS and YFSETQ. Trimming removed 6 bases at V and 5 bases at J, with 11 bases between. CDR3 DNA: TGCGCCAGCAACAGCTACGGGACCGGGGAGCTGTTTTTT. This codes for CASNSYGTGELFF.

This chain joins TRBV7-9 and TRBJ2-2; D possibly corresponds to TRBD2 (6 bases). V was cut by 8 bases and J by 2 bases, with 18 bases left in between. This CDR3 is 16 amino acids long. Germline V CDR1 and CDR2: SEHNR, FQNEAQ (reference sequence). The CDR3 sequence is CASPLPPGGNTGELFF. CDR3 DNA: TGTGCCAGCCCCCTTCCTCCCGGGGGTAACACCGGGGAGCTGTTTTTT.

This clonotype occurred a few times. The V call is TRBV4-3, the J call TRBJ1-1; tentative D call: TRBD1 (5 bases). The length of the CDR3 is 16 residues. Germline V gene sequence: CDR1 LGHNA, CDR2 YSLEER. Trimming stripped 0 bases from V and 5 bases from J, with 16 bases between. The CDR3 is CASSQDLAGGWTEAFF. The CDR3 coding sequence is TGCGCCAGCAGCCAAGACCTGGCGGGGGGGTGGACTGAAGCTTTCTTT.